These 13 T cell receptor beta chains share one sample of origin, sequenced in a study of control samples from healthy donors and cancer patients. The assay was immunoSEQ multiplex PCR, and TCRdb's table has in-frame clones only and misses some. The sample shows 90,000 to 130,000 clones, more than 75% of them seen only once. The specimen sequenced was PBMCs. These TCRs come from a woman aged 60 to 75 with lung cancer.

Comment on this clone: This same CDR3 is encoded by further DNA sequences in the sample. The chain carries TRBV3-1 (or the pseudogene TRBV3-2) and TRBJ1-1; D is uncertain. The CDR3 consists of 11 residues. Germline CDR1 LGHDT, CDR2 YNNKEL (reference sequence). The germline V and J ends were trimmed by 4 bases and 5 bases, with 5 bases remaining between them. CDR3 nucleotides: TGTGCCAGCAGCCGAGGGACTGAAGCTTTCTTT. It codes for CASSRGTEAFF.

Here the CDR3 reads CASRGMTAPYEQYF. In DNA, the CDR3 is TGTGCCAGTAGGGGAATGACAGCCCCCTACGAGCAGTACTTC. The V gene is TRBV19, the J gene TRBJ2-7; a possible D gene is TRBD1 (5 bases). V shed 6 bases and J shed 2 bases, with 14 bases lying between them. Germline V gene sequence: CDR1 LNHDA, CDR2 SQIVND (reference sequence). The CDR3 length is 14 residues. The full variable domain, rest sourced from reference TRBV19 and TRBJ2-7, is DGGITQSPKYLFRKEGQNVTLSCEQNLNHDAMYWYRQDPGQGLRLIYYSQIVNDFQKGDIAEGYSVSREKKESFPLTVTSAQKNPTAFYLCASRGMTAPYEQYFGPGTRLTVT.

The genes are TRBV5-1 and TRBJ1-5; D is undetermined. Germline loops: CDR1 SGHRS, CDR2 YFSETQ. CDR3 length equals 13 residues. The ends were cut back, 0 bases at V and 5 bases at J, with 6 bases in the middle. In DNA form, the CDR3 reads TGCGCCAGCAGCTTGGCCCCAGATCAGCCCCAGCATTTT. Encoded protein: CASSLAPDQPQHF.

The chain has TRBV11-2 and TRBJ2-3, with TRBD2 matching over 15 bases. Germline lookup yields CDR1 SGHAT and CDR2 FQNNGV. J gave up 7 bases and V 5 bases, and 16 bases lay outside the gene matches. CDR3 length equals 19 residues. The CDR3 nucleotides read TGTGCCAGCAGCCATATCGGACTAGCGGGGGGGCTAAAACCCAATACGCAGTATTTT. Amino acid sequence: CASSHIGLAGGLKPNTQYF.

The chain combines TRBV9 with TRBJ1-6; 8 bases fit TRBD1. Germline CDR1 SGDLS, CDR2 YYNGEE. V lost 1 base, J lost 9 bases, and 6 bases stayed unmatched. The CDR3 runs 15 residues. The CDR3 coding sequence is TGTGCCAGCAGCGTATTCCAGACAGGGGCTTCACCCCTCCACTTT. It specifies CASSVFQTGASPLHF.

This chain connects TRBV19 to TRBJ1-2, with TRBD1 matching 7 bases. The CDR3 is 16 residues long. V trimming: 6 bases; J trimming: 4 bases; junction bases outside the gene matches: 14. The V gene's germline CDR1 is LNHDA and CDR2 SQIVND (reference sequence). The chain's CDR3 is CASRLMGQGVGYGYTF. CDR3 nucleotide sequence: TGTGCCAGTAGGTTAATGGGCCAGGGGGTAGGCTATGGCTACACCTTC.

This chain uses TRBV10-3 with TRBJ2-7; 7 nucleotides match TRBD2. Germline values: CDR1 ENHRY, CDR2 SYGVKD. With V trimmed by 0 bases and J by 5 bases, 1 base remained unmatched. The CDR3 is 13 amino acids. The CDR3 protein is CAISESLADEQYF. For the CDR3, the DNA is TGTGCCATCAGTGAGTCGCTAGCGGACGAGCAGTACTTC.

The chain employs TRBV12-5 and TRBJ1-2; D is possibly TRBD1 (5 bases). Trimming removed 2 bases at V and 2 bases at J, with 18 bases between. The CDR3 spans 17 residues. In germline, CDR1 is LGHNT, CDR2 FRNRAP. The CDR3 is CASGLRLPGGGNYGYTF. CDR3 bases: TGTGCTAGTGGTTTGAGGCTGCCGGGGGGTGGAAACTATGGCTACACCTTC.

CDR3 DNA sequence: TGTGCCACCAGTGATTTGGATGAGCAGTACTTC. Protein: CATSDLDEQYF. This sequence joins TRBV24-1 and TRBJ2-7; D is uncertain. Trimming took off 0 bases at V and 7 bases at J, with 3 bases between the two ends. Germline CDR1 and CDR2: KGHDR and SFDVKD. The CDR3 extends over 11 amino acids.

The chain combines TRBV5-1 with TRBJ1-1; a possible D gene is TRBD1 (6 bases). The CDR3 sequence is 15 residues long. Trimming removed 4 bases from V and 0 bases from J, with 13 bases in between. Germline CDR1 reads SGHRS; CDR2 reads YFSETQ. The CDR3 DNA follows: TGCGCCAGCAGCCTATTAACAGGGATGAACACTGAAGCTTTCTTT. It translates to CASSLLTGMNTEAFF.

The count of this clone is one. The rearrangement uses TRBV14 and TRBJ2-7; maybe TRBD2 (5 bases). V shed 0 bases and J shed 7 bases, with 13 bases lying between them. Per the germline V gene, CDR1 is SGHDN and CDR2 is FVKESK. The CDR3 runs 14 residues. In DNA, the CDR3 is TGTGCCAGCAGCCAAGATCGGGTGCCGGGGGAGCAGTACTTC. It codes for CASSQDRVPGEQYF.

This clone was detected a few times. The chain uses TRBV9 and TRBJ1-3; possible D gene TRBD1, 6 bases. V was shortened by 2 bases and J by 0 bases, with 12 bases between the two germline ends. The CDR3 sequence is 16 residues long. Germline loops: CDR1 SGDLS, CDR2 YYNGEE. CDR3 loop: CASSVDQGSSGNTIYF. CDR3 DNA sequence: TGTGCCAGCAGCGTCGACCAGGGGAGCTCTGGAAACACCATATATTTT.

Here the CDR3 DNA reads TGTGCCAGCAGCCCCCGAGGGACTAGCGGGTACAATGAGCAGTTCTTC. It codes for CASSPRGTSGYNEQFF. The chain employs TRBV5-4 and TRBJ2-1; 12 bases line up with TRBD2. The germline gives CDR1 SGHNT, CDR2 YYREEE (reference sequence). V was pared by 4 bases and J by 4 bases, with 6 bases of the junction left unmatched. CDR3 size: 16 residues.